Listed here are 18 T cell receptor beta chains from one sample, sequenced in a study of PD-L1 blockade in urothelial cancer. The assay was immunoSEQ multiplex PCR, and TCRdb's table has in-frame clones only and misses some. The table shows some 90,000 clones, with around 92% occurring only once. Described time point: pretreatment peripheral blood. The sequenced sample was PBMCs, obtained around atezolizumab (anti-PD-L1) treatment. The origin of the receptors is a woman of 80 years or more with urothelial cancer.

The chain has TRBV5-1 and TRBJ2-2, with 8 positions matching TRBD1. V trimming: 0 bases; J trimming: 7 bases; junction bases outside the gene matches: 8. Germline V gene lookup returns CDR1 SGHRS and CDR2 YFSETQ. The CDR3 has 16 residues. In DNA, the CDR3 is TGCGCCAGCAGCTTGGAAGGACAGGGACGGAGCGGGGAGCTGTTTTTT. Encoded protein: CASSLEGQGRSGELFF.

DNA for the CDR3: TGTGCCAGTAGTATCGGACAGAGCTCTGGAAACACCATATATTTT. Translated: CASSIGQSSGNTIYF. The chain recombines TRBV19 with TRBJ1-3; D is perhaps TRBD1 (6 bases). The CDR3 has 15 residues. V shed 3 bases and J shed 0 bases, with 9 bases lying between them. From germline, CDR1 is LNHDA and CDR2 SQIVND (reference sequence).

The chain couples TRBV28 to TRBJ2-7; D remains unclear. There are 11 residues in the CDR3. V was trimmed by 5 bases and J by 6 bases, leaving 8 bases between them. Germline CDR1 MDHEN, CDR2 SYDVKM. Here the CDR3 reads CASSATGEQYF. For the CDR3, the DNA is TGTGCCAGCAGTGCCACGGGCGAGCAGTACTTC.

The CDR3 here is CASGRGDTQYF. The CDR3, as DNA: TGTGCCAGCGGGAGGGGTGATACGCAGTATTTT. The chain has TRBV27 and TRBJ2-3, with 7 bases fitting TRBD2. Germline-derived CDR1 and CDR2 are MNHEY and SMNVEV (reference sequence). Unmatched junction bases numbered 2, after V lost 8 bases and J lost 6 bases. The CDR3 runs to 11 residues.

The V call is TRBV5-1, the J call TRBJ1-5; D possibly corresponds to TRBD1 (5 bases). The germline V gene has CDR1 SGHRS and CDR2 YFSETQ. V was clipped by 0 bases and J by 0 bases, with 10 bases between them. The CDR3 is 16 residues long. For the CDR3, the DNA is TGCGCCAGCAGCTTGGGGGCAGGGAATAGCAATCAGCCCCAGCATTTT. Protein product: CASSLGAGNSNQPQHF. The variable domain in full, completed from reference TRBV5-1 and TRBJ1-5, reads KAGVTQTPRYLIKTRGQQVTLSCSPISGHRSVSWYQQTPGQGLQFLFEYFSETQRNKGNFPGRFSGRQFSNSRSEMNVSTLELGDSALYLCASSLGAGNSNQPQHFGDGTRLSIL.

This chain connects TRBV7-3 to TRBJ2-1; TRBD2 agrees at 11 bases. The CDR3 is made up of 14 amino acids. V was clipped by 7 bases and J by 4 bases; unmatched bases: 3. Germline-derived CDR1 and CDR2 are SGHTA and FQGTGA. CDR3 bases: TGTGCCAGCAAGGTAGCGGGAGGGTACAATGAGCAGTTCTTC. Protein: CASKVAGGYNEQFF.

Remarks on this clone: Other DNA sequences from this sample encode an identical CDR3 as well. This rearrangement joins TRBV5-4 to TRBJ1-2, with 7 bases identical to TRBD1. Losses at the gene ends were 0 bases for V and 2 bases for J; bases not matched to a gene: 1. Germline CDR1 and CDR2: SGHNT and YYREEE (reference sequence). The CDR3 loop spans 14 amino acids. CDR3 residues: CASSLAGQNYGYTF. In DNA, the CDR3 is TGTGCCAGCAGCTTGGCGGGACAGAACTATGGCTACACCTTC. Filled out from reference TRBV5-4 and TRBJ1-2, the complete variable domain reads ETGVTQSPTHLIKTRGQQVTLRCSSQSGHNTVSWYQQALGQGPQFIFQYYREEENGRGNFPPRFSGLQFPNYSSELNVNALELDDSALYLCASSLAGQNYGYTFGSGTRLTVV.

The V call is TRBV7-9, the J call TRBJ2-1; 10 nucleotides agree with TRBD2. Germline V gene data show CDR1 as SEHNR and CDR2 as FQNEAQ (reference sequence). Trimming cost V 2 bases and J 7 bases; bases outside gene matches: 8. This CDR3 is built from 16 residues. The CDR3 bases are TGTGCCAGCAGCTTAAGTAGGCTAGCGGGAGCTAATGAGCAGTTCTTC. It specifies CASSLSRLAGANEQFF. The entire variable domain, with the rest obtained from reference TRBV7-9 and TRBJ2-1, is as follows: DTGVSQNPRHKITKRGQNVTFRCDPISEHNRLYWYRQTLGQGPEFLTYFQNEAQLEKSRLLSDRFSAERPKGSFSTLEIQRTEQGDSAMYLCASSLSRLAGANEQFFGPGTRLTVL.

CDR3 residues: CASSIEHRGRYGYTF. The CDR3, as DNA: TGTGCCAGTAGTATAGAGCACAGGGGCCGGTATGGCTACACCTTC. The chain has TRBV19 and TRBJ1-2; TRBD1 aligns across 7 bases. Per germline, CDR1 LNHDA and CDR2 SQIVND (reference sequence). After removal of 0 bases from V and 5 bases from J, the junction contained 6 bases not matched to a gene. CDR3 length: 15 residues.

The chain carries TRBV30 and TRBJ2-1, with TRBD2 matching over 7 bases. Per the germline V gene, CDR1 is GTSNPN and CDR2 is SVGIG (reference sequence). This CDR3 is built from 13 residues. V trimming: 0 bases; J trimming: 9 bases; junction bases outside the gene matches: 5. The CDR3 bases are TGTGCCTGGAGTGTAGAAGAGCGGGGTGAGCAGTTCTTC. It yields the protein CAWSVEERGEQFF.

The genes are TRBV7-9 and TRBJ1-2; TRBD1 is a possible D gene (6 bases). Between the trimmed V and J ends, which lost 5 bases and 0 bases, there was a span of 16 bases. Looked up from germline, CDR1 is SEHNR and CDR2 is FQNEAQ (reference sequence). CDR3 length: 16 amino acids. This CDR3 reads CASSPTGTHSNYGYTF. CDR3 sequence (DNA): TGTGCCAGCAGCCCCACCGGGACACACTCTAACTATGGCTACACCTTC.

The chain carries TRBV18 and TRBJ1-2; TRBD1 is a possible D gene (6 bases). This CDR3 has 14 residues. Germline V lookup: CDR1 KGHSH, CDR2 LQKENI. Between the trimmed V and J ends, which lost 4 bases and 2 bases, there was a span of 11 bases. CDR3 nucleotides: TGTGCCAGCTCACTTGACAGGAGCAACTATGGCTACACCTTC. Its translation is CASSLDRSNYGYTF.

The chain recombines TRBV10-1 with TRBJ2-7, with TRBD1 matching 7 bases. Germline CDR1 reads WNHNN; CDR2 reads SYGVQD (reference sequence). The CDR3 covers 12 residues. Trimming at V came to 8 bases and at J to 7 bases, leaving 8 bases not matched to a gene. For the CDR3, the DNA is TGCGCCAGCGCTAGGGGGCCGGGGGAGCAGTACTTC. Amino acid sequence: CASARGPGEQYF.

The chain combines TRBV9 with TRBJ2-3; 7 bases agree with TRBD1. Per germline, CDR1 SGDLS and CDR2 YYNGEE. The CDR3 covers 16 residues. J gave up 0 bases and V 3 bases, and 7 bases lay outside the gene matches. DNA of the CDR3: TGTGCCAGCAGCGGGGGAGTACAGGGGAGCACAGATACGCAGTATTTT. This translates into CASSGGVQGSTDTQYF.

The chain employs TRBV15 and TRBJ2-1; no definite D call. The CDR3 is 11 amino acids. V was shortened by 3 bases and J by 6 bases, with 3 bases between the two germline ends. Germline-derived CDR1 and CDR2 are LNHNV and YYDKDF (reference sequence). CDR3 region: CATSSLNEQFF. CDR3 coding DNA: TGTGCCACCAGCAGCCTCAATGAGCAGTTCTTC. Supplemented by reference TRBV15 and TRBJ2-1, the full variable domain reads DAMVIQNPRYQVTQFGKPVTLSCSQTLNHNVMYWYQQKSSQAPKLLFHYYDKDFNNEADTPDNFQSRRPNTSFCFLDIRSPGLGDTAMYLCATSSLNEQFFGPGTRLTVL.

A remark on this clone: Other nucleotide sequences from this sample produce the same CDR3. The chain recombines TRBV19 with TRBJ1-1, with a weak D call TRBD1 (5 bases). The V gene's germline CDR1 is LNHDA and CDR2 SQIVND (reference sequence). The CDR3 extends over 14 amino acids. V lost 1 base and J lost 1, with 7 bases in between. CDR3 sequence reads: CASSIVGQNTEAFF. The DNA for the CDR3 is TGTGCCAGTAGTATAGTTGGACAGAACACTGAAGCTTTCTTT. Drawing the rest from reference TRBV19 and TRBJ1-1, the complete variable domain is DGGITQSPKYLFRKEGQNVTLSCEQNLNHDAMYWYRQDPGQGLRLIYYSQIVNDFQKGDIAEGYSVSREKKESFPLTVTSAQKNPTAFYLCASSIVGQNTEAFFGQGTRLTVV.

This chain joins TRBV10-3 and TRBJ2-1; 7 bases map to TRBD2. The trim removed 0 bases at V and 7 bases at J, leaving 3 bases unmatched. Germline-derived CDR1 and CDR2 are ENHRY and SYGVKD. The CDR3 totals 14 residues. The CDR3 loop reads CAISESMGGNEQFF. DNA for the CDR3: TGTGCCATCAGTGAGTCGATGGGGGGGAATGAGCAGTTCTTC.

The CDR3 DNA sequence: TGTGCCAGTAGTACCCGACAGGGGATCGCTGAAGCTTTCTTT. It codes for CASSTRQGIAEAFF. The chain uses TRBV19 and TRBJ1-1, with 8 nucleotides matching TRBD1. The germline V gene has CDR1 LNHDA and CDR2 SQIVND (reference sequence). There are 14 residues in the CDR3. Trimming at V came to 4 bases and at J to 6 bases, leaving 7 bases not matched to a gene.